A selection of T cell receptor beta chains follows, all from one sample in a study of cytomegalovirus exposure and HLA in healthy donors. TCRdb's table, derived via immunoSEQ multiplex PCR, lists solely in-frame clones and lacks some. The profile shows over 100,000 clones, nearly 65% of them singletons. Sequencing was done on a sample of PBMCs. These receptors all stem from a man aged 35 to 55 in good health and CMV-seropositive. The CDR3 runs from the conserved cysteine through the conserved F or W. A D gene is named only where the DNA matches it firmly. Only some rows state a clone size, as once, few, many or a class for expanded clones.

V gene	D gene	clone size	J gene	CDR3 DNA	CDR3 protein
TRBV5-6	TRBD1	few	TRBJ1-2	TGTGCCAGCAGTTGGGACAGGGGTGGTGGCTACACCTTC	CASSWDRGGGYTF
TRBV15	NA	NA	TRBJ1-4	TGTGCCACCAGCAGAGGTCACAGGGTAGAGGAAAAACTGTTTTTT	CATSRGHRVEEKLFF
TRBV5-6	TRBD2	few	TRBJ2-7	TGTGCCAGCAGCTTGGCCGTGACTAGCGTCTACGAGCAGTACTTC	CASSLAVTSVYEQYF
TRBV7-8	TRBD2	NA	TRBJ2-1	TGTGCCAGCAGCTTGGTAGCGGGAGCTCTCAATGAGCAGTTCTTC	CASSLVAGALNEQFF
TRBV5-1	TRBD2	NA	TRBJ2-2	TGCGCCAGCTGCCCACTAGCGGGGGGGCATACCGGGGAGCTGTTTTTT	CASCPLAGGHTGELFF
TRBV7-7	NA	NA	TRBJ2-1	TGTGCTAGCAGCACACGCGACAGGACCCCCTACAATGAGCAGTTCTTC	CASSTRDRTPYNEQFF
TRBV19	TRBD1	NA	TRBJ1-1	TGTGCCAGTAGTCTTCGGACAGGGGCGGGTAGCACTGAAGCTTTCTTT	CASSLRTGAGSTEAFF
TRBV18	NA	NA	TRBJ2-5	TGTGCCAGCTCACCACGCTCCGGAGAGACCCAGTACTTC	CASSPRSGETQYF
TRBV6-5	TRBD2	NA	TRBJ2-7	TGTGCCAGCAGTTACTCAGGGACTAGCGGGAGCTACGAGCAGTACTTC	CASSYSGTSGSYEQYF
TRBV6-6	TRBD1	NA	TRBJ1-1	TGTGCCAGCAGTTACACCGGACAGGAGAACACTGAAGCTTTCTTT	CASSYTGQENTEAFF
TRBV6-1	NA	NA	TRBJ2-7	TGTGCCAGCAGTGTTTCGAGCGGATCATACGAGCAGTACTTC	CASSVSSGSYEQYF
TRBV7-9	TRBD1	NA	TRBJ1-2	TGTGCCAGCAGCTTAGGCCGGGACAGGGGACTATTTGGCTACACCTTC	CASSLGRDRGLFGYTF
TRBV5-1	TRBD2	NA	TRBJ2-7	TGCGCCAGCAGCTTGAGGGTAGCGGGGGGACGGGTGAGTGAGCAGTACTTC	CASSLRVAGGRVSEQYF
TRBV6-1	TRBD1	few	TRBJ1-4	TGTGCCAGCAGTGATTTAGCAGGGGGCGCGAGGGGGGTCGTTGAAAAACTGTTTTTT	CASSDLAGGARGVVEKLFF
TRBV6-1	TRBD1	NA	TRBJ2-3	TGTGCCAGCAGTGAAGTAAGGACAGGAGGCACCTGGCCTGGGCAGTATTTT	CASSEVRTGGTWPGQYF
TRBV11-2	NA	few	TRBJ2-1	TGTGCCAGCAGTTTAGGAGAGAATGAGCAGTTCTTC	CASSLGENEQFF
TRBV5-4	NA	NA	TRBJ2-3	TGTGCCAGCAGCTTGGTAGAGCGCACAGATACGCAGTATTTT	CASSLVERTDTQYF
TRBV10-3	NA	few	TRBJ1-2	TGTGCCATCAGTAGACAGCCAGACGGCTACACCTTC	CAISRQPDGYTF
TRBV2	TRBD2	few	TRBJ2-3	TGTGCCAGCAGGACTAGCGGGGGGGGCACAGATACGCAGTATTTT	CASRTSGGGTDTQYF
TRBV6-5	NA	few	TRBJ2-7	TGTGCCAGCAGTTACTACTCGGACAAGACCTACGAGCAGTACTTC	CASSYYSDKTYEQYF
TRBV18	NA	NA	TRBJ1-1	TGTGCCAGCTCACCTCGACAGCAGCACACTGAAGCTTTCTTT	CASSPRQQHTEAFF
TRBV6-5	TRBD1	NA	TRBJ1-3	TGTGCCAGCAGGGACAGGCCCAGCTCTGGAAACACCATATATTTT	CASRDRPSSGNTIYF
TRBV5-1	NA	NA	TRBJ1-1	TGCGCCAGCAGCCCAACCGGGATAAATGAAGCTTTCTTT	CASSPTGINEAFF
TRBV27	NA	NA	TRBJ2-3	TGTGCCAGCAGTTTCCTCCTAGCGCGATCAGATACGCAGTATTTT	CASSFLLARSDTQYF
TRBV4-2	NA	NA	TRBJ2-6	TGTGCCAGCAGCCCCCTGGGCAGCTCTGGGGCCAACGTCCTGACTTTC	CASSPLGSSGANVLTF
TRBV4-2	NA	few	TRBJ1-1	TGTGCCAGCAGCCAGGCACAGGGAGCTGGCACTGAAGCTTTCTTT	CASSQAQGAGTEAFF
TRBV4-2	TRBD1	few	TRBJ1-4	TGTGCCAGCAGCCCACGGACAGGTAGCCAAGAAAAACTGTTTTTT	CASSPRTGSQEKLFF
TRBV5-4	NA	few	TRBJ2-2	TGTGCCAGCAGCTTGGTGGCTAGCGTCGCCGGGGAGCTGTTTTTT	CASSLVASVAGELFF
TRBV2	NA	NA	TRBJ2-2	TGTGCCAGCAGTGAAACCTCAGACAGGTCCGGGGAGCTGTTTTTT	CASSETSDRSGELFF
TRBV11-2	NA	NA	TRBJ2-5	TGTGCCAGCAGCTTTGTCAGGGGGACTGGCAAGACCCAGTACTTC	CASSFVRGTGKTQYF
TRBV18	TRBD1	NA	TRBJ2-7	TGTGCCAGCTCACCCGGACAGGGGACAGCCTACGAGCAGTACTTC	CASSPGQGTAYEQYF
TRBV29-1	NA	NA	TRBJ1-3	TGCAGCGTTAGTGCGGGTCACTCTGGAAACACCATATATTTT	CSVSAGHSGNTIYF
TRBV19	TRBD1	few	TRBJ1-1	TGTGCCAGTAGTGCCCTGGACAGGCTGGGCACTGAAGCTTTCTTT	CASSALDRLGTEAFF
TRBV7-2	NA	NA	TRBJ2-6	TGTGCCAGCAGCTTAGTGGCAGCTGGGGCCAACGTCCTGACTTTC	CASSLVAAGANVLTF
TRBV6-6	TRBD2	few	TRBJ2-3	TGTGCCAGCAGACCTATACTAGCGGGAGTTGGTGATACGCAGTATTTT	CASRPILAGVGDTQYF
TRBV4-2	NA	NA	TRBJ2-4	TGTGCCAGCAGCCAAGAGGGCAGGGATTCGAGCATTCAGTACTTC	CASSQEGRDSSIQYF
TRBV27	TRBD1	few	TRBJ1-5	TGTGCCAGCAGAGTTACCGGGACAGGGCGCAATAGCAATCAGCCCCAGCATTTT	CASRVTGTGRNSNQPQHF
TRBV28	TRBD1	NA	TRBJ1-4	TGTGCCAGCAGTTCCACAGGGGGCGGTGAAAAACTGTTTTTT	CASSSTGGGEKLFF
TRBV5-4	TRBD1	NA	TRBJ2-3	TGTGCCAGCAGCTCAACAGGGGGCGGGACAGATACGCAGTATTTT	CASSSTGGGTDTQYF
TRBV20-1	NA	NA	TRBJ2-1	TGCAGTGCTAGGAGGTTAGAGGAGCAGTTCTTC	CSARRLEEQFF
TRBV4-1	TRBD1	NA	TRBJ1-4	TGCGCCAGCAGCCTCCAAAATCGACCCGGGACAGGGAATGAAAAACTGTTTTTT	CASSLQNRPGTGNEKLFF
TRBV7-6	NA	NA	TRBJ1-1	TGTGCCAGCAGCACCGGGGGGAACACTGAAGCTTTCTTT	CASSTGGNTEAFF
TRBV27	NA	NA	TRBJ2-3	TGTGCCAGCAGTTCAATAGCACAGGGCGCAGATACGCAGTATTTT	CASSSIAQGADTQYF
TRBV19	TRBD2	NA	TRBJ2-1	TGTGCCAGTAGTATATCGGGACTAGCGGGGGCCTACAATGAGCAGTTCTTC	CASSISGLAGAYNEQFF
TRBV7-3	TRBD1	few	TRBJ1-2	TGTGCCAGCAGCATTGGGACAGGGGATGGCTACACCTTC	CASSIGTGDGYTF
TRBV27	TRBD2	NA	TRBJ2-1	TGTGCCAGCAGTTTGACCGGGACTAAAGCGGGTGAGCAGTTCTTC	CASSLTGTKAGEQFF
TRBV5-5	NA	NA	TRBJ2-7	TGTGCCAGCAGCTTGGTACTAGCCCAGGCCTACGAGCAGTACTTC	CASSLVLAQAYEQYF
TRBV7-8	TRBD1	few	TRBJ2-3	TGTGCCAGCAGCTATACCGGGACAGGGGCCTTTGCGGGAGATACGCAGTATTTT	CASSYTGTGAFAGDTQYF
TRBV19	NA	NA	TRBJ2-7	TGTGCCAGTAGTATAGACGGTTCAGTTGTGGGCGACGAGCAGTACTTC	CASSIDGSVVGDEQYF
TRBV29-1	TRBD1	NA	TRBJ1-2	TGCAGCACTTCGGACAGGGAGTATGGCTACACCTTC	CSTSDREYGYTF
TRBV7-2	TRBD1	few	TRBJ1-1	TGTGCCAGCAGCCCACAGGGGGCAAGGACTGAAGCTTTCTTT	CASSPQGARTEAFF
TRBV19	TRBD1	NA	TRBJ1-3	TGTGCCAGTAGTTTTTACAGGGGGCTCAGCTCTGGAAACACCATATATTTT	CASSFYRGLSSGNTIYF
TRBV28	TRBD1	NA	TRBJ1-5	TGTGCCAGCATCCGGACCGGCAGGGGGAGCAATCAGCCCCAGCATTTT	CASIRTGRGSNQPQHF
TRBV2	TRBD1	NA	TRBJ1-5	TGTGCCAGCAGGGGACAGCTTAGCAATCAGCCCCAGCATTTT	CASRGQLSNQPQHF
TRBV6-5	NA	NA	TRBJ1-1	TGTGCCAGCAGCCGAAAAAGGGGTGTTGAAGCTTTCTTT	CASSRKRGVEAFF
TRBV5-1	NA	NA	TRBJ2-3	TGCGCCAGCAGCCCCGGTCGTTCCCATACGCAGTATTTT	CASSPGRSHTQYF
TRBV19	NA	NA	TRBJ2-4	TGTGCCAGTAGCAGAGAGGTGGTAACCAAAAACATTCAGTACTTC	CASSREVVTKNIQYF
TRBV6-1	TRBD1	few	TRBJ1-1	TGTGCCAGCAGTGTAACAGGGGGATGGGCTGAAGCTTTCTTT	CASSVTGGWAEAFF
TRBV13	NA	NA	TRBJ1-1	TGTGCCAGCAGCTTAAGAGGGGGAAAAGCTTTCTTT	CASSLRGGKAFF
TRBV19	TRBD2	few	TRBJ2-7	TGTGCCAGTAGCTATGGACTAGCGGGAGTCGAGCAGTACTTC	CASSYGLAGVEQYF